This section outlines one T cell receptor beta chain sequence together with its context. This clonotype has ten or more counts. The antigen this receptor binds is unknown. The record has no base qualities; no much larger clone is one base away. From a lookup of the germline V gene (reference sequence), CDR1 and CDR2 are DFQATT and SNEGSKA. The germline V end is reduced by 0 bases and the J end by 0 bases; junction bases left unmatched: 9. From cysteine to phenylalanine, the CDR3 is 18 amino acids long. The retained sequence is limited to the CDR3, 54 bases, with the frame set at the first base. The sample is drawn from a study of blood T cells in healthy people across ages (dated by TCRdb to about 2015). Background on the whole study: In model experiments, template switching captured about one uniquely barcoded TCR beta cDNA molecule for every two T cells. Age-related changes in TCR beta repertoire diversity were measured in the study by deep sequencing normalized with unique cDNA molecular identifiers. The donors were split into four age groups: young (average 16 years), middle-aged (about 40), aged (more than 55) and long-lived (approximately 80). To avoid experimental bias, donors of different ages were randomly spread across the sequencing lanes. Two additional independent replicas of 1 million unique cDNA reads from the same blood draw were analyzed for two donors (one aged 18 to 29 and one aged 80 or older).

The receptor library was made with 5' RACE. Sequencing used an Illumina HiSeq 2500. A second PCR of 7 to 11 cycles was performed with a sample-barcoded 5' primer and a J-beta primer mix. A unique molecular identifier was introduced onto each TCR beta cDNA molecule by a template-switch 5' adaptor carrying 12 random nucleotides. Each sample yielded at least 2.5 million CDR3-containing paired-end reads. First-strand cDNA was synthesized from all RNA with the Mint cDNA synthesis kit, primed by a TRBC-specific oligonucleotide. Following uracil-DNA glycosylase treatment, a first 18-cycle PCR with universal primers M1SS and BC2_uni_R was performed on all cDNA. The paper's processing steps were these. Each sample was normalized by randomly selecting 1 million high-quality reads, each carrying a distinct molecular identifier. Instead of being binned into consensus sequences, reads that shared molecular identifiers were thrown out. CDR3 identification, clonotype clustering and error correction used MiTCR with a Q25 quality threshold and the strictest error-elimination algorithm. A nonparametric unseen species model using Euler transformation provided a lower-bound estimate of total TCR beta diversity. Starting from the raw public reads, TCRdb applied fastp trimming at Q25, assembled clones with MiXCR and retained in-frame beta chains. Every distinct CDR3 protein forms one entry, paired with its most common genes and DNA. The V and J calls here are based on TCRdb, not the publication. In this sample the table shows 1.2 million to 1.5 million distinct CDR3 sequences, approximately 40% of which occur a single time. Roughly 8.2% of the sample lies in the top ten.

The donors were some 36 Caucasian individuals from Russia, aged roughly 6 to 100 years, who were systemically healthy. Each donor gave 8 to 10 milliliters of peripheral blood, drawn into EDTA-treated Vacutainer tubes. Ficoll-Paque density-gradient centrifugation was used to isolate PBMCs, with at least 7 million per sample. Trizol reagent was used to extract total RNA from PBMCs, with at least 6 micrograms per sample. For every donor, flow cytometry on a PBMC aliquot measured the percentage of naive CD45RAhigh/CD27high T cells. Results the study describes overall, beyond this receptor: Compared with the aged group, the long-lived group had more naive CD4+ T cells, fewer expanded clones and increased TCR diversity, suggesting age selection. As age increased, observed TCR beta diversity per million T cells dropped in a roughly linear way, and a significant reduction was already evident by age 40. Because profiling used bulk unsorted PBMCs, naive and antigen-experienced compartments could not be compared conclusively. Because the CMV infection status of the donors was unknown, age-related changes in expanded clonotypes may potentially have been confounded. Total diversity estimates from one million sequenced T cells were considered lower bounds and underestimates. A strong correlation was found between observed TCR beta diversity and the percentage of naive T cells measured by flow cytometry.

The TCR was taken from a young woman in good health. Sequencing was done on a sample of blood. The chain is encoded by TRBV20-1 joined to TRBJ2-7, and 12 bases in between align with TRBD2. In nucleotide form, the sequence is TGCAGTGCTAGAGATCTCCTAGCGGGGGGGAAATCCTCCTACGAGCAGTACTTC. Its product reads: CSARDLLAGGKSSYEQYF.